The clone carrying this T cell receptor beta chain was seen repeatedly, ten times or more. TCRdb independently ran MiXCR on the RT-PCR reads; one entry per CDR3 protein. The sample holds over 400,000 distinct CDR3 sequences, 16% seen once. Trimming removed 1 base at V and 0 bases at J, with 6 bases between. The CDR3 has 14 amino acids. The data originate from a study of patients and donors after allogeneic stem cell transplantation. The V and J genes are TRBV12-3 or TRBV12-4 and TRBJ1-1; D is ambiguous. The origin of this receptor is a human donor who was either an allogeneic HSCT recipient or a stem cell or donor lymphocyte infusion donor (not recorded which). It is not recorded whose cells these are; they may come from a transplant donor. Sequencing was performed on blood, either unsorted or a sorted T cell fraction (not recorded which). CDR3 residues: CASSLGTVNTEAFF. CDR3 DNA: TGTGCCAGCAGTTTAGGGACGGTGAACACTGAAGCTTTCTTT.